Below, 8 T cell receptor beta chains from the same sample are listed, as sequenced in a study of blood T cell repertoires in COVID-19. Profiled with immunoSEQ multiplex PCR; TCRdb holds only in-frame clones, not every one. The table has 200,000 to 250,000 clones, 83% seen once. Sample: peripheral blood. Receptors were obtained from a human donor in a cohort sampled during active COVID-19.

This clone was recorded once. The chain couples TRBV24-1 to TRBJ2-1, with 7 bases identical to TRBD2. The CDR3 spans 16 residues. From germline, CDR1 is KGHDR and CDR2 SFDVKD. J was trimmed by 5 bases and V by 3 bases; bases with no gene match: 9. The CDR3 region has the DNA TGTGCCACCAGTGATAACTCGGGGAGGGAAGACAATGAGCAGTTCTTC. Translated: CATSDNSGREDNEQFF.

The V call is TRBV12-3 or TRBV12-4, the J call TRBJ1-2, with a possible D match to TRBD1 (6 bases). V lost 3 bases, J lost 6 bases, and 11 bases lay in between. This CDR3 contains 13 residues. CDR3 DNA: TGTGCCAGCAGTTTCTCAGGGGTAGATGGCTACACCTTC. It encodes CASSFSGVDGYTF.

This clone was seen a handful of times. This rearrangement joins TRBV4-1 to TRBJ2-3, with TRBD1 matching over 8 bases. Germline CDR1 reads MGHRA; CDR2 reads YSYEKL. The CDR3 covers 16 residues. Unmatched junction bases numbered 10, after V lost 4 bases and J lost 4 bases. CDR3 bases: TGCGCCAGCAGCCCCGGACAGGGCCATCAGTCAGATACGCAGTATTTT. This codes for CASSPGQGHQSDTQYF.

The chain links TRBV9 to TRBJ1-3, with D maybe TRBD1 (6 bases). This CDR3 is 15 amino acids long. Per germline, CDR1 SGDLS and CDR2 YYNGEE. Trimming stripped 3 bases from V and 4 bases from J, with 14 bases between. DNA for the CDR3: TGTGCCAGCAGCGGGACAGATTTAAGAGGAAACACCATATATTTT. It specifies CASSGTDLRGNTIYF. Together with reference TRBV9 and TRBJ1-3, the CDR3 gives the full variable domain: DSGVTQTPKHLITATGQRVTLRCSPRSGDLSVYWYQQSLDQGLQFLIQYYNGEERAKGNILERFSAQQFPDLHSELNLSSLELGDSALYFCASSGTDLRGNTIYFGEGSWLTVV.

This clone has only one observation. The germline gene is not matched at one end of the junction; a read error may be the cause. The chain is built from TRBV7-7 and TRBJ2-7; 7 nucleotides line up with TRBD1. This CDR3 contains 16 residues. CDR1 is SSHAT, CDR2 FNYEAQ, per germline (reference sequence). CDR3 sequence reads: CASSLDSDRAAYEQYF. The CDR3 nucleotides are TGTGCTAGCAGCTTAGACTCCGACAGGGCGGCATACGAGCAGTACTTC.

This clone has only a few counts. The chain has TRBV11-2 and TRBJ1-6; tentative D call: TRBD1 (5 bases). This CDR3 region has 19 residues. CDR1 is SGHAT, CDR2 FQNNGV, per germline. Trimming took 1 base from V and 7 from J, leaving 23 bases between them. CDR3 loop: CASSLGARVNAARNSPLHF. The CDR3 DNA follows: TGTGCCAGCAGCTTAGGTGCCAGGGTTAATGCCGCGCGGAATTCACCCCTCCACTTT.

In this sample, this clone turned up a few times. The chain employs TRBV6-5 and TRBJ1-3; TRBD1 is a possible D gene (5 bases). From germline, CDR1 is MNHEY and CDR2 SVGAGI. V was trimmed by 11 bases and J by 0 bases, leaving 11 bases between them. The CDR3 covers 13 residues. The CDR3 sequence is CAGGGDSGNTIYF. The CDR3, as DNA: TGTGCCGGCGGGGGTGACTCTGGAAACACCATATATTTT.

There are a few counts of this clone. J is TRBJ2-2 and V is TRBV27, with 10 positions matching TRBD1. The CDR3 length is 15 residues. Germline lookup yields CDR1 MNHEY and CDR2 SMNVEV (reference sequence). With V trimmed by 3 bases and J by 5 bases, 3 bases remained unmatched. This CDR3 reads CASSFDRGLTGELFF. In nucleotides, the CDR3 is TGTGCCAGCAGTTTCGACAGGGGGCTTACCGGGGAGCTGTTTTTT.